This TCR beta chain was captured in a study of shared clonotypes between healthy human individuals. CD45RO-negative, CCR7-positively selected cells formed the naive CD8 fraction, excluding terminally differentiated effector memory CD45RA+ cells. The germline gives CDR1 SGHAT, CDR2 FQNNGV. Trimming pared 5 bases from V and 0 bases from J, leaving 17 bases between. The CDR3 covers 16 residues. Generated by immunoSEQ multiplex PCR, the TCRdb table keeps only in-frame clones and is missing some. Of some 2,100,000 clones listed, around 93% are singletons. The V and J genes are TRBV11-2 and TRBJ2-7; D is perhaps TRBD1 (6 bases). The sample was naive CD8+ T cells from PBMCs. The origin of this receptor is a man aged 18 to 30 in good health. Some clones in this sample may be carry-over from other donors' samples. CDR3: CASSPTPRDISYEQYF. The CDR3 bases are TGTGCCAGCAGCCCTACGCCCCGGGACATCTCCTACGAGCAGTACTTC.